This T cell receptor beta chain is from a study of cytomegalovirus exposure and HLA in healthy donors. Whole-study results and caveats: A few chains tied to CMV proved CMV antigen-specific in vitro.

A multiplex PCR was run with 60 Vbeta primers and 13 Jbeta primers. The data were produced by immunoSEQ multiplex PCR, yet TCRdb's version contains in-frame clones alone and is incomplete. The profile shows fewer than 150,000 clones, roughly two thirds of them singletons. V gave up 1 base and J gave up 5 bases, with 12 bases separating them. Germline loops: CDR1 SGHNT, CDR2 YENEEA. The CDR3 consists of 14 residues. On this clone: The antigen is not known.

The chain combines TRBV11-3 with TRBJ2-7; D is possibly TRBD1 (6 bases). This sequence was found in a human donor in good health. Sequencing used PBMCs. Here the CDR3 reads CASSLVGGVDEQYF. The CDR3 DNA is TGTGCCAGCAGCTTAGTAGGGGGTGTCGACGAGCAGTACTTC.